This T cell receptor (beta chain) was documented in a study of identical twins (dated by TCRdb to about 2016). As for the study more broadly: To test whether fetal clonotypes persist, the study used deep sequencing on TCR alpha and beta repertoires from monozygotic twins, unrelated adults of various ages, and cord blood. To rule out contamination, the twin experiments were replicated at different times with different library preparation protocols. General study outcomes and caveats: Abundant cord blood beta clonotypes carried fewer insertions; young adult naive repertoires showed a weaker similar trend, while memory repertoires showed none. Because the same donors could not be followed over many years, the conclusions depended on cross-sectional statistical analysis. In monozygotic twins, out-of-frame TCR alpha sharing was systematically underestimated by recombination models, although the models agreed with sharing between unrelated individuals. The excess sharing between twins in beta out-of-frame sequences was weaker because fewer shared sequences reduced the signal-to-noise ratio. Compared with coincidental sharing between unrelated individuals, an excess of low generation-probability sequences was observed among out-of-frame TCR alpha sequences shared between twins. Invariant T cells such as MAIT and iNKT could partly confound zero-insertion analyses, although diverse VJ usage argued against such confounding for most clonotypes.

Every donor in the study was a healthy Caucasian. Using Miltenyi CD45RO+ enrichment and human naive T-cell isolation kits, memory (CD45RO+) and naive T cells were isolated from PBMC. Spanning cysteine to phenylalanine, the CDR3 consists of 14 amino acids. Solely the CDR3 DNA is kept, with 42 bases framed from the first base. V is reduced by 3 bases and J by 2 bases, leaving a spacing of 8 bases between them. Taken from the germline V gene, the CDR1 and CDR2 loops are SGHRS and YFSETQ. This clonotype was counted only a few times. Its antigen is unknown. No per-base quality is available; no much larger clone lies one base away. The library was produced with 5' RACE. Sequencing was carried out with an Illumina HiSeq 2000. Template switching added a universal primer binding site, and the final cDNA carried a unique molecular identifier that allowed TCR cDNA molecules to be counted accurately. First-strand cDNA for TCR alpha and beta chains was synthesized from specific primers in the conserved constant-segment region. To control for contamination, each cDNA library was double barcoded with a SMART-Mk sample barcode plus Illumina barcodes. TruSeq adapter sequences, together with Illumina sample barcodes, were added in two successive PCR steps. The Illumina HiSeq platform was used with custom primers to sequence TCR alpha and beta cDNA libraries. The study's own analysis went as follows. MiGEC processed the raw reads to extract unique molecular identifiers, while MiXCR was used to determine the CDR3 positions. For each individual, recombination models were inferred using an EM algorithm with the repgenHMM and IGoR tools. The tcR package in R was used for shared clonotype analysis, with sharing normalized by the product of cloneset sizes. Out-of-frame nonproductive sequences were analyzed to study raw recombination free of thymic and clonal selection effects. The raw public reads went through TCRdb reprocessing: fastp at Q25, MiXCR clone calling, in-frame beta chains kept. Under each unique CDR3 protein, matching rows form one entry showing the most common genes and DNA. TCRdb, rather than the study authors, made the V and J calls. Across this sample there are over 200,000 distinct CDR3 sequences, with around 10% seen only once. 5% to 6% of the sample lies in the top ten.

The V and J segments used are TRBV5-1 and TRBJ2-2; no D gene call is confident. The TCR was taken from a woman aged 18 to 35 in good health. The specimen sequenced was memory (CD45RO+) T cells sorted from blood. The cell subset or site label on this specimen signifies: CD45RO+ enriched T cells. The DNA is as follows: TGCGCCAGCAGCTCCTATCCAAACACCGGGGAGCTGTTTTTT. It specifies CASSSYPNTGELFF.